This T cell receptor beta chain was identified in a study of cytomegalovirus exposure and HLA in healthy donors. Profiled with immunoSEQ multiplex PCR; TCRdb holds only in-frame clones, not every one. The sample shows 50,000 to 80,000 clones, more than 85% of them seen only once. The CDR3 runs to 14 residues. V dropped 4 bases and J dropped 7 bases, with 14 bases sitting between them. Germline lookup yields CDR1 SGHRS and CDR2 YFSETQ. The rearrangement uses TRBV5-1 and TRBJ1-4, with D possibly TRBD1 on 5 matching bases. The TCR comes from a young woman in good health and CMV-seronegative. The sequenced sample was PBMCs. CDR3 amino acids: CASSLNAGGEKLFF. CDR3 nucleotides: TGCGCCAGCAGCCTTAATGCCGGGGGTGAAAAACTGTTTTTT.